The 8 T cell receptor beta chains given below trace back to one sample, sequenced in a study of T-cell memory formation after mild COVID-19. TCRdb fed the 5' RACE reads into MiXCR, producing one record per CDR3 protein. Among approximately 180,000 distinct CDR3 sequences listed, about a sixth were seen once. The sample was PBMCs or a T cell subset sorted from them (not recorded which). Receptors originate from an adult woman who had mild COVID-19 (a few samples of this study predate the infection). Cell type and time point are not known.

This clonotype was picked up a small number of times. The genes are TRBV5-4 and TRBJ2-3; 9 bases align to TRBD2. The CDR3 has 16 amino acids. Germline V lookup: CDR1 SGHNT, CDR2 YYREEE (reference sequence). After removal of 2 bases from V and 2 bases from J, the junction contained 6 bases not matched to a gene. CDR3 sequence: CASSFPRGGATDTQYF. The CDR3 DNA reads TGTGCCAGCAGCTTCCCTCGCGGGGGGGCCACAGATACGCAGTATTTT.

The J gene is TRBJ1-2, the V gene TRBV20-1; D unclear. The CDR3 totals 10 residues. Per germline, CDR1 DFQATT and CDR2 SNEGSKA (reference sequence). The V gene lost 6 bases and the J gene lost 8 bases, with 10 bases spanning the gap. DNA for the CDR3: TGCAGTGCCCTCCAGGCAGGCTACACCTTC. It encodes CSALQAGYTF.

There are a few counts of this clonotype. The V call is TRBV20-1, the J call TRBJ2-7, with D possibly matching TRBD2 (5 bases). The CDR3 has 14 amino acids. Trimming stripped 1 base from V and 0 bases from J, with 10 bases between. Germline CDR1 is DFQATT and CDR2 is SNEGSKA (reference sequence). The CDR3: CSARGERGSYEQYF. The DNA of the CDR3 is TGCAGTGCTAGAGGGGAACGGGGCTCCTACGAGCAGTACTTC.

The chain recombines TRBV5-1 with TRBJ1-1; D is uncertain. The CDR3 spans 11 residues. Germline lookup yields CDR1 SGHRS and CDR2 YFSETQ. V shed 3 bases and J shed 8 bases, with 8 bases lying between them. The CDR3 DNA reads TGCGCCAGCAGCTCGCAAGTGGAAGCTTTCTTT. It codes for CASSSQVEAFF.

This clonotype was detected a few times. V is TRBV7-2 and J is TRBJ1-2, with no clear D. V was pared by 3 bases and J by 4 bases, with 12 bases between. The germline V gene encodes CDR1 SGHTA and CDR2 FQGNSA. This CDR3 spans 14 amino acids. The CDR3 region has the DNA TGTGCCAGCAGCTTGGAAGCAGCCGCCTATGGCTACACCTTC. Amino acids: CASSLEAAAYGYTF. The variable domain in full, with the rest retrieved from reference TRBV7-2 and TRBJ1-2, is GAGVSQSPSNKVTEKGKDVELRCDPISGHTALYWYRQSLGQGLEFLIYFQGNSAPDKSGLPSDRFSAERTGGSVSTLTIQRTQQEDSAVYLCASSLEAAAYGYTFGSGTRLTVV.

This clonotype appeared a few times. The chain employs TRBV11-3 and TRBJ2-1; 7 bases are shared with TRBD1. Looked up from germline, CDR1 is SGHNT and CDR2 is YENEEA. V was pared by 3 bases and J by 3 bases, with 5 bases of the junction left unmatched. The CDR3 contains 15 residues. This CDR3 is CASSLGQSFYNEQFF. The CDR3 nucleotides are TGTGCCAGCAGCTTGGGACAGTCCTTCTACAATGAGCAGTTCTTC.

The chain recombines TRBV12-3 or TRBV12-4 with TRBJ1-5; D perhaps matches TRBD1 (5 bases). CDR3 length equals 15 residues. V shed 3 bases and J shed 9 bases, with 18 bases lying between them. The CDR3 region has the DNA TGTGCCAGCAGTTTCGAGCAGGGTAGGGTTTCGCCCCAGCATTTT. It specifies CASSFEQGRVSPQHF.

For the CDR3, the DNA is TGCAGCGTAGATAGCGGGAGCACCTACGAGCAGTACTTC. Translation gives CSVDSGSTYEQYF. V gene TRBV29-1 combines with J gene TRBJ2-7; 9 positions agree with TRBD2. Trimming took 6 bases from V and 2 from J; bases not matched to a gene: 5. The CDR3 is 13 residues long. Germline V gene lookup returns CDR1 SQVTM and CDR2 ANQGSEA.